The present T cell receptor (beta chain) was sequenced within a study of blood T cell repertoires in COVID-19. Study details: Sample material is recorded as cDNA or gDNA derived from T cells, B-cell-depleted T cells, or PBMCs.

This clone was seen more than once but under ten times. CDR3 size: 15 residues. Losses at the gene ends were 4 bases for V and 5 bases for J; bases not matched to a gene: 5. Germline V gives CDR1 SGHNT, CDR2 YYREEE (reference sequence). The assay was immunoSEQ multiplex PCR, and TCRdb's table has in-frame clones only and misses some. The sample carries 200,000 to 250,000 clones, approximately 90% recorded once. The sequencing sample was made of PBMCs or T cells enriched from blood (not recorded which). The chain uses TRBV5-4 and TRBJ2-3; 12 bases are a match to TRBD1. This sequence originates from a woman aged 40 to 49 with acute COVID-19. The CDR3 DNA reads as TGTGCCAGCAGCACCGGGACAGGGGGCCGAGATACGCAGTATTTT. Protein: CASSTGTGGRDTQYF.